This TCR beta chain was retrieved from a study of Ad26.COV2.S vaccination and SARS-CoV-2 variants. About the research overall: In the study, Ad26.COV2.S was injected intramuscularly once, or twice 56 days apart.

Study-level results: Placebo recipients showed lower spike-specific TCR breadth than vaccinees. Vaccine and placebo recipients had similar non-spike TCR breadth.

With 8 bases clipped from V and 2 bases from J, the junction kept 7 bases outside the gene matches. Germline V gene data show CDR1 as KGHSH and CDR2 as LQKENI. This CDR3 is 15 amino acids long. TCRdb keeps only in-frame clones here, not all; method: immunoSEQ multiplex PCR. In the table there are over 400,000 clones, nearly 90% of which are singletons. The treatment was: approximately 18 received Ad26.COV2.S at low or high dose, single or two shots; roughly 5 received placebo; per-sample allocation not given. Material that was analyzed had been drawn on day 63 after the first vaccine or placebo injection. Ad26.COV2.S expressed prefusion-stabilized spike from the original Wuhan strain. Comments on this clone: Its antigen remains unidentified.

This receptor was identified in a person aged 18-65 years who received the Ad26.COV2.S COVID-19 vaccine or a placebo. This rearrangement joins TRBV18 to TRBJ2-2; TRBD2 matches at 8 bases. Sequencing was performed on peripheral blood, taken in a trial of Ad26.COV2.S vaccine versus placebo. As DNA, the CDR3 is TGTGCCAGCACGTCCGGGAGGGATAACACCGGGGAGCTGTTTTTT. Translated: CASTSGRDNTGELFF. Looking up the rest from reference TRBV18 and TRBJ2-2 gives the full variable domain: NAGVMQNPRHLVRRRGQEARLRCSPMKGHSHVYWYRQLPEEGLKFMVYLQKENIIDESGMPKERFSAEFPKEGPSILRIQQVVRGDSAAYFCASTSGRDNTGELFFGEGSRLTVL.